Described below is a single TCR beta chain sequence and its context. There are 13 residues in the CDR3. The V gene's germline CDR1 is GTSNPN and CDR2 SVGIG (reference sequence). V was cut by 2 bases and J by 6 bases, with 13 bases left in between. These data come from a study of technical replicates of blood from a few donors. Measured with immunoSEQ multiplex PCR; TCRdb has only the in-frame clones, and not every one. The sample yields about 84,000 clones, approximately 93% seen once. The chain joins TRBV30 to TRBJ1-2; a weak D match, TRBD1 (6 bases). This receptor was obtained from a human donor in good health. The sequenced sample was T cells isolated from PBMCs. This CDR3 is CAWSLQGGNGYTF. The CDR3 bases are TGTGCCTGGAGTTTACAGGGTGGTAATGGCTACACCTTC.